The present T cell receptor (beta chain) was sequenced within a study of blood T cell repertoires in COVID-19. Study-level background: Sources were T cells, B-cell-depleted T cells, or PBMCs; the material itself was cDNA or gDNA.

Only in-frame clones appear in the TCRdb table, and some are missing; sequencing was by immunoSEQ multiplex PCR. Of 350,000 or so clones listed, 80% to 90% are singletons. Study members were between about 18 and 95 years old and lived in 24 US regions. The V and J ends lost 2 bases and 4 bases, in that order; junction bases with no gene match: 15. The CDR3 extends over 18 amino acids. CDR1 is SGHAT, CDR2 FQNNGV, per germline. The chain joins TRBV11-2 to TRBJ2-5; TRBD2 agrees at 8 bases. The sequencing sample was made of PBMCs or T cells enriched from blood (not recorded which). The TCR sequence derives from a woman aged 35 to 49 with acute COVID-19. The CDR3 DNA is TGTGCCAGCAGCTTATCAGAGGGGGGACTAGTTCGACGAGAGACCCAGTACTTC. It is translated as CASSLSEGGLVRRETQYF. The variable domain in full, completed from reference TRBV11-2 and TRBJ2-5, reads EAGVAQSPRYKIIEKRQSVAFWCNPISGHATLYWYQQILGQGPKLLIQFQNNGVVDDSQLPKDRFSAERLKGVDSTLKIQPAKLEDSAVYLCASSLSEGGLVRRETQYFGPGTRLLVL.